A single T cell receptor (beta chain) is shown here with its context. This clonotype was found a few times. Its target antigen remains unknown. It has no much larger one-base neighbor in the sample; base qualities were not kept. This sample is part of a study of CD8 T cells in ankylosing spondylitis (dated by TCRdb to the late 2010s). Regarding the study in general: The study set out to find disease-linked TCR variants by profiling T cell receptor beta repertoires in ankylosing spondylitis patients and healthy donors. Peripheral blood was sampled, and synovial fluid was additionally collected from ankylosing spondylitis patients. In total, the full study cohort was made up of approximately 99 healthy donors and some 26 ankylosing spondylitis patients.

The full study reports these points: The disease-linked clones showed a CD8+ phenotype and occurred at relatively low frequencies in peripheral blood. Some motif variants had previously been reported in the synovial fluid and blood of reactive arthritis patients, which suggests shared mechanisms of disease initiation. A TCR beta motif of eight highly homologous amino acid variants appeared characteristic of blood from ankylosing spondylitis patients. According to the report, matched synovial fluid samples from ankylosing spondylitis patients were significantly enriched for the disease-linked clones.

Looking up the germline V gene yields CDR1 MNHNS and CDR2 SASEGT. Trimmed from V: 6 bases; trimmed from J: 3 bases; junction bases lacking a gene match: 7. The CDR3 measures 16 amino acids from cysteine to phenylalanine. Left in the record is the CDR3 DNA by itself, 48 bases read in frame from the first base. For sequencing, an Illumina HiSeq 2500 was employed. Quantitative 5'-RACE with molecular barcodes was the method used to prepare the TCR beta libraries. Per the source publication's procedure: A new computational method, built on a probabilistic model of VDJ rearrangement, was used to identify disease-linked TCR variants. TCRdb applied fastp at Q25 and MiXCR to the public reads, then kept only in-frame beta chains. Every entry covers one CDR3 protein and lists the most common genes and DNA from its rows. The V and J calls were not made by the authors but by TCRdb's processing. Within this sample are about 420,000 distinct CDR3 sequences, with approximately 20% of them counted one time only. The ten top clones hold approximately 16% of the sample.

This receptor chain uses TRBV6-1 and TRBJ2-3, and 12 junctional nucleotides match TRBD2. This sequence was found in a male donor with ankylosing spondylitis. The material sequenced was blood, either unsorted or a sorted T cell fraction (not recorded which). CDR3 sequence: CASRRLAGARTDTQYF. The DNA sequence reads TGTGCCAGCAGACGACTAGCGGGGGCGCGTACAGATACGCAGTATTTT.